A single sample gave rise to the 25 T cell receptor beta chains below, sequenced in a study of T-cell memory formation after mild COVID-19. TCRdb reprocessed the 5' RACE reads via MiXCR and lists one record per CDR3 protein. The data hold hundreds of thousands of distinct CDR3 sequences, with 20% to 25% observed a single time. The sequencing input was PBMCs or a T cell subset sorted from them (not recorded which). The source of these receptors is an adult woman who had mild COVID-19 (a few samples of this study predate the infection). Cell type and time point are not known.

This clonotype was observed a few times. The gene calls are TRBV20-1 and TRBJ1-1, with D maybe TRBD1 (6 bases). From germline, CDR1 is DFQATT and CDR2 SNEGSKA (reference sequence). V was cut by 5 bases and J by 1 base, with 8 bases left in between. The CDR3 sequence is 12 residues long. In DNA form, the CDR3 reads TGCAGTGCTTTCAGGGGGAACACTGAAGCTTTCTTT. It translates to CSAFRGNTEAFF.

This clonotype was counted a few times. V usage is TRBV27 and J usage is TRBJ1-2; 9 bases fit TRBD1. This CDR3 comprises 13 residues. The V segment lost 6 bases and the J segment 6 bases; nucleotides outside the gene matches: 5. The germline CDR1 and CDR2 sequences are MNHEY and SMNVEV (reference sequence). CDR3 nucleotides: TGTGCCAGCAGAGGACAGGGGTTGGATGGCTACACCTTC. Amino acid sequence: CASRGQGLDGYTF.

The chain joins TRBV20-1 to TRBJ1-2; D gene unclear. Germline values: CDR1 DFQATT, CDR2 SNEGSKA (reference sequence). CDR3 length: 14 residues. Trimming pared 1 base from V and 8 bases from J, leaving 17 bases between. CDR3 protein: CSARVTTYGLGYTF. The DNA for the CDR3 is TGCAGTGCTAGAGTTACGACCTATGGGCTCGGCTACACCTTC.

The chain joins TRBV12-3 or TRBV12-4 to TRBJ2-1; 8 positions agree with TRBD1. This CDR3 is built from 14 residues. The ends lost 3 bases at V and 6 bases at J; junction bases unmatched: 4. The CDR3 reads CASSFGQGGNEQFF. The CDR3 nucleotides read TGTGCCAGCAGTTTCGGACAGGGTGGCAATGAGCAGTTCTTC.

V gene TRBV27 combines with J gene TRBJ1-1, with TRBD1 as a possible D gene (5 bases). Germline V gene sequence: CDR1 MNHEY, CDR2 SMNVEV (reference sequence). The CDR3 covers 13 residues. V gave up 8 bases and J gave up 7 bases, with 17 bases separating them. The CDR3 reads CASVPRGLGEAFF. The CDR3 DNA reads TGTGCCAGCGTCCCGAGGGGTCTGGGTGAAGCTTTCTTT.

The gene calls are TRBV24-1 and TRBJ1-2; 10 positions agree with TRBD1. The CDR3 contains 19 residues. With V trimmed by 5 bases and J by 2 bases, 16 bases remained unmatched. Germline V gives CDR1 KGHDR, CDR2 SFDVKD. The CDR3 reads CATSGSRGQGHSRNYGYTF. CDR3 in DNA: TGTGCCACCAGTGGGAGCAGGGGACAGGGGCATTCTCGGAACTATGGCTACACCTTC.

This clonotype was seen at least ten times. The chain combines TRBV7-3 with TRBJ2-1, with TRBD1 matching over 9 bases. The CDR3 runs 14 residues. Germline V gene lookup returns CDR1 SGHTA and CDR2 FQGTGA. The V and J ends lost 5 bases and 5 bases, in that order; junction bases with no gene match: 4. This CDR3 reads CASSKGTGNNEQFF. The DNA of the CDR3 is TGTGCCAGCAGCAAAGGGACAGGGAACAATGAGCAGTTCTTC.

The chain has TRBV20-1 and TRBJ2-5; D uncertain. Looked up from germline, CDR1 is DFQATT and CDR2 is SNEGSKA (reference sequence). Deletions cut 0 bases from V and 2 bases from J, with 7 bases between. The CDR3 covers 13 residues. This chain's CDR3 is CSARDPHQETQYF. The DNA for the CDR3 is TGCAGTGCTAGAGATCCTCATCAAGAGACCCAGTACTTC.

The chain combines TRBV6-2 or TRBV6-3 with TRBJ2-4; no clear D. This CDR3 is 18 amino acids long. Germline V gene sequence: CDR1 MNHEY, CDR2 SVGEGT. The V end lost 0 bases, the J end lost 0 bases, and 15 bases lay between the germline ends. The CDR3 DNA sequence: TGTGCCAGCAGTTACTCACCCCAGACAAGACTAGCCAAAAACATTCAGTACTTC. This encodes CASSYSPQTRLAKNIQYF.

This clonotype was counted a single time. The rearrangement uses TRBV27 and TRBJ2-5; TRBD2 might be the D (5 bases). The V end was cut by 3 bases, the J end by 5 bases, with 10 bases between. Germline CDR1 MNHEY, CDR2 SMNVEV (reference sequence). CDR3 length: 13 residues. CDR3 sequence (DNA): TGTGCCAGCAGTTTTGGAGGATGGGAGACCCAGTACTTC. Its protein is CASSFGGWETQYF.

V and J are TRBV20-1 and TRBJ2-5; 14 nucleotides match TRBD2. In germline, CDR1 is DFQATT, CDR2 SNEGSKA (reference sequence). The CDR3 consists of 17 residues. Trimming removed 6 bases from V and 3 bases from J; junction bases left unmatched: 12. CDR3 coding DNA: TGCAGTGCCAACGAGGGACTAGCGGGAGCGGGAGAAGAGACCCAGTACTTC. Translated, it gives CSANEGLAGAGEETQYF.

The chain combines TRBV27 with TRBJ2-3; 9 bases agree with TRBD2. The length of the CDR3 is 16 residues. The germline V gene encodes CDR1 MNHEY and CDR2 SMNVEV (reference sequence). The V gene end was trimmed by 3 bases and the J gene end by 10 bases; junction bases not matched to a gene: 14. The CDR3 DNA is TGTGCCAGCAGTTTGTGGACCGGGACTAGCAAGTTCTCGCAGTATTTT. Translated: CASSLWTGTSKFSQYF.

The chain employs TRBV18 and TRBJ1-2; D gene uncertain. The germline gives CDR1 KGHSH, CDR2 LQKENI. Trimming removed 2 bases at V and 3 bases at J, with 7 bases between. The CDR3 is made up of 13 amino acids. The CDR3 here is CASSPIGDYGYTF. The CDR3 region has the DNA TGTGCCAGCTCACCAATCGGTGACTATGGCTACACCTTC.

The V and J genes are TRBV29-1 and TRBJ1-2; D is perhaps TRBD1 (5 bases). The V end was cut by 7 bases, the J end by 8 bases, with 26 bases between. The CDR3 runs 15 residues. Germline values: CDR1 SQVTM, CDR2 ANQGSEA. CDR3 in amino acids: CSGGPIGRGYGGYTF. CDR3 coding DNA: TGCAGCGGCGGGCCGATAGGAAGGGGCTATGGAGGCTACACCTTC. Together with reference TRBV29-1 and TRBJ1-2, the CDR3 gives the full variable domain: SAVISQKPSRDICQRGTSLTIQCQVDSQVTMMFWYRQQPGQSLTLIATANQGSEATYESGFVIDKFPISRPNLTFSTLTVSNMSPEDSSIYLCSGGPIGRGYGGYTFGSGTRLTVV.

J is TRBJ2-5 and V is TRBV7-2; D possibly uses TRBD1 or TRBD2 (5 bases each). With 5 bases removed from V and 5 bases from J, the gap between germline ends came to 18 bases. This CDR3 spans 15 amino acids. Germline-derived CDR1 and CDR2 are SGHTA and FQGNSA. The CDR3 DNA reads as TGTGCCAGCAGCCTAGGGACCCCGGCGGGCGAGACCCAGTACTTC. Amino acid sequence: CASSLGTPAGETQYF.

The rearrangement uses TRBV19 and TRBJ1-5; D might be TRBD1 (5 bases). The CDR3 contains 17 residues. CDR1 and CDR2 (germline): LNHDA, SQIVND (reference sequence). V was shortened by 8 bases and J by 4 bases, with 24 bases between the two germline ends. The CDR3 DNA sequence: TGTGCCAGTTCGATACGCCAGACAGTGAGAGGTAATCAGCCCCAGCATTTT. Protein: CASSIRQTVRGNQPQHF.

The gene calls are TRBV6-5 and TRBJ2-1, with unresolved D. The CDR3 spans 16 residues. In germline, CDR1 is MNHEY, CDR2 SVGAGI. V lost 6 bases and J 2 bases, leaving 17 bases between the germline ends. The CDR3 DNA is TGTGCCAGCAGGCGAGTTCGAGAGGCCGCCTACAATGAGCAGTTCTTC. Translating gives CASRRVREAAYNEQFF.

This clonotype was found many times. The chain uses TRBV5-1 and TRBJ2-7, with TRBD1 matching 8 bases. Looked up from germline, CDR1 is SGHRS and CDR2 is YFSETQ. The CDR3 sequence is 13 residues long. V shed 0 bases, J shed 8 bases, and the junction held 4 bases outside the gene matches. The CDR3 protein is CASSLEDRVKQYF. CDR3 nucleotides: TGCGCCAGCAGCTTGGAGGACAGGGTGAAGCAGTACTTC.

CDR3 coding DNA: TGCGCCAGCAGCTCCCACGCGGGGCGCGACACTGAAGCTTTCTTT. Its protein product is CASSSHAGRDTEAFF. The chain combines TRBV5-1 with TRBJ1-1; D is perhaps TRBD1 (5 bases). Trimming removed 3 bases at V and 3 bases at J, with 15 bases between. Germline CDR1 reads SGHRS; CDR2 reads YFSETQ. This CDR3 contains 15 residues. Combining the CDR3 with reference TRBV5-1 and TRBJ1-1 gives the whole variable domain KAGVTQTPRYLIKTRGQQVTLSCSPISGHRSVSWYQQTPGQGLQFLFEYFSETQRNKGNFPGRFSGRQFSNSRSEMNVSTLELGDSALYLCASSSHAGRDTEAFFGQGTRLTVV.

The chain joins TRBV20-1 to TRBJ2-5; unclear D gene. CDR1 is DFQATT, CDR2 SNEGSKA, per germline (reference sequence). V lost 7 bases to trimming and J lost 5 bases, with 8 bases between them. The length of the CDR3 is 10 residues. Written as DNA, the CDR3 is TGCAGTGTTCCCCGGGAGACCCAGTACTTC. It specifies CSVPRETQYF.

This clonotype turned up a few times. CDR3 sequence reads: CASSERGESTEAFF. CDR3 in DNA: TGTGCCAGCAGCGAGCGCGGAGAAAGCACTGAAGCTTTCTTT. This chain connects TRBV7-9 to TRBJ1-1; D call uncertain. Trimming shortened V by 5 bases and J by 4 bases, and 14 bases separated the two germline ends. Germline CDR1 is SEHNR and CDR2 is FQNEAQ (reference sequence). The CDR3 length is 14 residues. Full variable domain (outside the CDR3, taken from reference TRBV7-9 and TRBJ1-1): DTGVSQNPRHKITKRGQNVTFRCDPISEHNRLYWYRQTLGQGPEFLTYFQNEAQLEKSRLLSDRFSAERPKGSFSTLEIQRTEQGDSAMYLCASSERGESTEAFFGQGTRLTVV.

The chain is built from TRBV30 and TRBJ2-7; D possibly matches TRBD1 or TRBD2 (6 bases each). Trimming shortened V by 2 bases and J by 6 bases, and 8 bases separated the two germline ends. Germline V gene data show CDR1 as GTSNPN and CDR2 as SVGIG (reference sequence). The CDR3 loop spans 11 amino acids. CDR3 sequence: CAWSRGAEQYF. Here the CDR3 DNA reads TGTGCCTGGAGTAGGGGGGCCGAGCAGTACTTC.

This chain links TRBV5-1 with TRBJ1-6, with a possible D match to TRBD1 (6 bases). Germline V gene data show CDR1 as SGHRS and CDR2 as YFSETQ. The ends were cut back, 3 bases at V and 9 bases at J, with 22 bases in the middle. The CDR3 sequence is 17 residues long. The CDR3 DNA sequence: TGCGCCAGCAGCTCGAATACCGGGACATCGAGAGTTTCACCCCTCCACTTT. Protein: CASSSNTGTSRVSPLHF.

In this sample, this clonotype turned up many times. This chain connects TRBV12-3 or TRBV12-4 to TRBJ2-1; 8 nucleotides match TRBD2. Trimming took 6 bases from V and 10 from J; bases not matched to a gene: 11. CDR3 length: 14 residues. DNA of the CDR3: TGTGCCAGCAGCCCCAGCGGGGGATTCAGGGAGCAGTTCTTC. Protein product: CASSPSGGFREQFF.

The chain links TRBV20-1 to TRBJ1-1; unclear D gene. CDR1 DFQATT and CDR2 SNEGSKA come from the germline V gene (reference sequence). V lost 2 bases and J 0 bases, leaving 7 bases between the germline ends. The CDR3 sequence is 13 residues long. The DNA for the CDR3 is TGCAGTGCTAGAAGGGTTATGAACACTGAAGCTTTCTTT. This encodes CSARRVMNTEAFF.